Below, 10 T cell receptor beta chains from the same sample are listed, as sequenced in a study of cytomegalovirus exposure and HLA in healthy donors. The PCR ran on 60 Vbeta and 13 Jbeta primers. Some clones are missing from TCRdb's copy, which holds only in-frame ones; the method was immunoSEQ multiplex PCR. In the table there are 60,000 to 90,000 clones, 60% to 70% of which are singletons. The sequenced sample consisted of PBMCs. These receptors came from a man aged 35 to 55 in good health and CMV-seropositive.

This clone occurred a few times. The V gene is TRBV9, the J gene TRBJ1-1; D is unclear. The CDR3 spans 14 residues. Looked up from germline, CDR1 is SGDLS and CDR2 is YYNGEE. With 0 bases removed from V and 1 base from J, the gap between germline ends came to 7 bases. CDR3 region: CASSVVQQNTEAFF. For the CDR3, the DNA is TGTGCCAGCAGCGTAGTACAGCAGAACACTGAAGCTTTCTTT.

The chain employs TRBV27 and TRBJ1-2; 11 bases fit TRBD1. Germline CDR1 and CDR2: MNHEY and SMNVEV (reference sequence). CDR3 length equals 14 residues. J gave up 8 bases and V 5 bases, and 7 bases lay outside the gene matches. CDR3 amino acids: CASSPAGQGAGYTF. CDR3 coding DNA: TGTGCCAGCAGTCCCGCAGGACAGGGGGCCGGCTACACCTTC.

CDR3 DNA sequence: TGTGCCAGCAGCTTAGACAGGGGTTATGAGCAGTTCTTC. Its translation is CASSLDRGYEQFF. This sequence joins TRBV7-2 and TRBJ2-1; 7 bases are a match to TRBD1. There are 13 residues in the CDR3. The trim removed 1 base at V and 8 bases at J, leaving 2 bases unmatched. Germline V CDR1 and CDR2: SGHTA, FQGNSA.

The J gene is TRBJ1-5, the V gene TRBV6-5; unclear D gene. V was clipped by 0 bases and J by 6 bases, with 9 bases between them. This CDR3 is 14 amino acids long. Germline CDR1 is MNHEY and CDR2 is SVGAGI. The CDR3 loop is CASSYSKPVQPQHF. The CDR3 DNA reads TGTGCCAGCAGTTACTCTAAACCGGTTCAGCCCCAGCATTTT.

The V and J genes are TRBV4-1 and TRBJ1-4; TRBD1 aligns across 7 bases. The V gene's germline CDR1 is MGHRA and CDR2 YSYEKL. The CDR3 is 17 residues long. V was pared by 6 bases and J by 0 bases, with 10 bases of the junction left unmatched. The CDR3 spells CASSHVRRGPTNEKLFF. The CDR3 bases are TGCGCCAGCAGTCATGTAAGGAGGGGGCCAACTAATGAAAAACTGTTTTTT.

This clone was found a few times. This rearrangement joins TRBV11-2 to TRBJ2-3, with D possibly TRBD1 on 5 matching bases. The CDR3 consists of 14 residues. The V end lost 0 bases, the J end lost 9 bases, and 13 bases lay between the germline ends. Germline V lookup: CDR1 SGHAT, CDR2 FQNNGV. The CDR3 is CASSLESFPGTQYF. In DNA, the CDR3 is TGTGCCAGCAGCTTAGAGAGTTTCCCAGGGACGCAGTATTTT.

Only a few counts were recorded for this clone. The CDR3 loop reads CASSYSIGQNYGYTF. The CDR3 nucleotides are TGTGCCAGCAGTTACTCGATTGGACAGAACTATGGCTACACCTTC. The chain joins TRBV6-6 to TRBJ1-2, with D maybe TRBD1 (6 bases). Deletions cut 0 bases from V and 2 bases from J, with 10 bases between. The CDR3 loop spans 15 amino acids. Germline-derived CDR1 and CDR2 are MNHNY and SVGAGI (reference sequence).

The V gene is TRBV5-4, the J gene TRBJ1-1; the match to TRBD1 covers 8 bases. Unmatched junction bases numbered 9, after V lost 4 bases and J lost 1 base. CDR3 length: 16 amino acids. Germline CDR1 is SGHNT and CDR2 is YYREEE (reference sequence). Here the CDR3 reads CASSLNLQGGNTEAFF. The CDR3 region has the DNA TGTGCCAGCAGCCTAAACTTACAGGGGGGGAACACTGAAGCTTTCTTT.

This clone has just a few counts. The chain recombines TRBV27 with TRBJ1-5, with TRBD1 as a possible D gene (5 bases). The CDR3 runs 13 residues. Germline V lookup: CDR1 MNHEY, CDR2 SMNVEV (reference sequence). The V and J ends lost 7 bases and 2 bases respectively, with 9 bases between them. The CDR3, as DNA: TGTGCCAGCAAGGGGTGGGGCAATCAGCCCCAGCATTTT. This codes for CASKGWGNQPQHF.

The CDR3 reads CSVEAPDTTDTQYF. The CDR3 nucleotides are TGCAGCGTTGAAGCCCCCGACACCACAGATACGCAGTATTTT. V and J are TRBV29-1 and TRBJ2-3; D is unresolved. The CDR3 contains 14 residues. V shed 1 base and J shed 2 bases, with 10 bases lying between them. From germline, CDR1 is SQVTM and CDR2 ANQGSEA.